What follows are 12 T cell receptor beta chains derived from one specimen sequenced in a study of shared clonotypes between healthy human individuals. Sequenced by immunoSEQ multiplex PCR; TCRdb stores in-frame clones only, minus some. The profile covers approximately 600,000 clones, with 95% appearing a single time and approximately 0.11% taken by the ten largest. CD45RO negativity and positive selection for CCR7 defined naive CD8 cells, a population that excluded terminally differentiated effector memory CD45RA+ cells. Sequenced sample: naive CD8+ T cells sorted from blood. The source is a woman between 25 and 40 years old in good health.

This clone has a single count. The chain carries TRBV27 and TRBJ2-1, with 10 bases matching TRBD2. V trimming: 2 bases; J trimming: 5 bases; junction bases outside the gene matches: 3. CDR1 and CDR2 (germline): MNHEY, SMNVEV (reference sequence). The CDR3 extends over 15 amino acids. The CDR3 sequence: CASSLSLAGDNEQFF. The CDR3 DNA reads TGTGCCAGCAGTTTAAGTCTAGCGGGAGACAATGAGCAGTTCTTC.

This chain joins TRBV28 and TRBJ2-5; D is perhaps TRBD2 (5 bases). Germline CDR1 and CDR2: MDHEN and SYDVKM. There are 13 residues in the CDR3. Trimming took 2 bases from V and 5 from J, leaving 9 bases between them. CDR3 nucleotides: TGTGCCAGCAGTTTAACTACTAGGGAGACCCAGTACTTC. Amino acids: CASSLTTRETQYF.

The V and J genes are TRBV29-1 and TRBJ1-1, with 8 positions matching TRBD1. The CDR3 sequence is 12 residues long. From germline, CDR1 is SQVTM and CDR2 ANQGSEA. Trimming removed 6 bases from V and 6 bases from J; junction bases left unmatched: 6. The CDR3 loop is CSVTTGVAEAFF. CDR3 sequence (DNA): TGCAGCGTCACGACAGGGGTGGCTGAAGCTTTCTTT.

This clone was seen a handful of times. The rearrangement links TRBV7-9 to TRBJ1-1; no firm D call. CDR3 length: 13 residues. Germline assignment: CDR1 SEHNR and CDR2 FQNEAQ (reference sequence). V shed 5 bases and J shed 0 bases, with 7 bases lying between them. For the CDR3, the DNA is TGTGCCAGCAGCATTCAGCTGAACACTGAAGCTTTCTTT. Translated, it gives CASSIQLNTEAFF.

This clone has more than one count but fewer than ten. The chain has TRBV27 and TRBJ2-3, with D unclear. Germline CDR1 is MNHEY and CDR2 is SMNVEV (reference sequence). The V end was cut by 2 bases, the J end by 0 bases, with 3 bases between. CDR3 size: 13 residues. The CDR3 region is CASSLESTDTQYF. CDR3 sequence (DNA): TGTGCCAGCAGTTTAGAAAGCACAGATACGCAGTATTTT.

The genes are TRBV7-2 and TRBJ2-7, with a tentative D call TRBD1 (6 bases). The CDR3 contains 15 residues. Germline values: CDR1 SGHTA, CDR2 FQGNSA. With 1 base removed from V and 2 bases from J, the gap between germline ends came to 12 bases. The CDR3 DNA is TGTGCCAGCAGCTTAGGTGGGGGCATCACCTACGAGCAGTACTTC. This sequence encodes CASSLGGGITYEQYF.

The chain couples TRBV28 to TRBJ2-5; D possibly corresponds to TRBD2 (5 bases). The germline V gene encodes CDR1 MDHEN and CDR2 SYDVKM. The V gene lost 5 bases and the J gene lost 4 bases, with 17 bases spanning the gap. This CDR3 region has 15 residues. The CDR3 DNA is TGTGCCAGCAGTCCGCTCGGTGGGAGTGGAGAGACCCAGTACTTC. It specifies CASSPLGGSGETQYF.

The chain couples TRBV29-1 to TRBJ2-1, with 10 nucleotides matching TRBD2. V trimming: 7 bases; J trimming: 4 bases; junction bases outside the gene matches: 7. This CDR3 has 14 amino acids. CDR1 and CDR2 from the germline V gene are SQVTM and ANQGSEA. CDR3 bases: TGCAGCGGCGGAAGACTAGCGGGTTACAATGAGCAGTTCTTC. Its protein product is CSGGRLAGYNEQFF.

The gene calls are TRBV5-4 and TRBJ2-1, with 10 bases that match TRBD2. Germline V gives CDR1 SGHNT, CDR2 YYREEE (reference sequence). V shed 0 bases, J shed 6 bases, and the junction held 6 bases outside the gene matches. The CDR3 has 16 amino acids. CDR3 sequence: CASSLGWASGSNEQFF. CDR3 DNA: TGTGCCAGCAGCTTGGGTTGGGCTAGCGGGAGCAATGAGCAGTTCTTC. The full variable domain, its missing parts supplied by reference TRBV5-4 and TRBJ2-1, is ETGVTQSPTHLIKTRGQQVTLRCSSQSGHNTVSWYQQALGQGPQFIFQYYREEENGRGNFPPRFSGLQFPNYSSELNVNALELDDSALYLCASSLGWASGSNEQFFGPGTRLTVL.

In this sample, this clone turned up once. The rearrangement joins TRBV7-9 to TRBJ2-7; 12 bases agree with TRBD1. V lost 4 bases to trimming and J lost 6 bases; unmatched junction nucleotides: 4. The CDR3 extends over 14 amino acids. Germline CDR1 SEHNR, CDR2 FQNEAQ (reference sequence). The DNA of the CDR3 is TGTGCCAGCAGCTACCGGGACAGGGGGCTCGAGCAGTACTTC. Protein: CASSYRDRGLEQYF.

This chain links TRBV7-9 with TRBJ1-2; 8 nucleotides match TRBD1. This CDR3 spans 15 amino acids. V shed 5 bases, J shed 6 bases, and the junction held 11 bases outside the gene matches. The germline V gene has CDR1 SEHNR and CDR2 FQNEAQ (reference sequence). The CDR3 DNA reads as TGTGCCAGCAGCATATGGGGGGGACAGGATGATGGCTACACCTTC. Translated, it gives CASSIWGGQDDGYTF.

Regarding this clone: This sample also contains other DNA sequences that code for the same CDR3. The J gene is TRBJ2-7, the V gene TRBV13; D not resolved. CDR1 is PRHDT, CDR2 FYEKMQ, per germline (reference sequence). Trimming shortened V by 3 bases and J by 0 bases, and 6 bases separated the two germline ends. There are 13 residues in the CDR3. CDR3 nucleotides: TGTGCCAGCAGCTTTCCTAGCTCCTACGAGCAGTACTTC. It specifies CASSFPSSYEQYF.